These 12 T cell receptor beta chains came from one sample sequenced in a study of blood T cells in healthy people across ages. Next came a second PCR, run for roughly 6 to 11 cycles, which used a sample-barcoded 5' primer along with a J-beta primer mix. From the 5' RACE reads, TCRdb called clonotypes with MiXCR, one entry per CDR3 protein. This sample yields more than 900,000 distinct CDR3 sequences, of which almost 25% are seen a single time; 0.65% to 0.95% belongs to the top ten. Another study also made use of these data, one on T cells of mothers and their children.

The sequenced material came from blood. The receptors originated from a girl aged 2 to 10 in good health.

This rearrangement joins TRBV4-3 to TRBJ1-3, with D unclear. Trimming left V 0 bases short and J 0 bases short, with 6 bases between. The CDR3 runs 15 residues. Germline V gene sequence: CDR1 LGHNA, CDR2 YSLEER. The CDR3 bases are TGCGCCAGCAGCCAAGATAGGTTCTCTGGAAACACCATATATTTT. Translated: CASSQDRFSGNTIYF.

In this sample, this clonotype turned up a few times. V is TRBV11-2 and J is TRBJ2-5; D not resolved. Matching the DNA end better, TRBJ2-1 makes the J call doubtful. This CDR3 has 11 amino acids. Germline V gene lookup returns CDR1 SGHAT and CDR2 FQNNGV. In nucleotides, the CDR3 is TGTGCCAGCAGCTTAGATATTGAGCAGTTCTTC. It is translated as CASSLDIEQFF.

This chain joins TRBV12-3 or TRBV12-4 and TRBJ1-5; 9 bases align to TRBD1. V lost 5 bases, J lost 7 bases, and 9 bases stayed unmatched. The CDR3 is 15 amino acids. The DNA for the CDR3 is TGTGCCAGCAGTAGACAGGGGGAGTATCACCAGCCCCAGCATTTT. Translating gives CASSRQGEYHQPQHF.

This chain connects TRBV4-2 to TRBJ2-3; 8 bases are shared with TRBD1. The CDR3 has 16 residues. V was pared by 2 bases and J by 1 base, with 5 bases of the junction left unmatched. Germline V lookup: CDR1 LGHNA, CDR2 YNFKEQ. The CDR3 region is CASSQTGTGGTDTQYF. The CDR3 region has the DNA TGTGCCAGCAGCCAAACAGGGACAGGCGGCACAGATACGCAGTATTTT.

This rearrangement joins TRBV7-7 to TRBJ2-5, with TRBD1 matching 9 bases. The CDR3 length is 14 residues. Per the germline V gene, CDR1 is SSHAT and CDR2 is FNYEAQ (reference sequence). In DNA, the CDR3 is TGTACTAGCAGCGGGACAGGGATTCAAGAGACCCAGTACTTC. It is translated as CTSSGTGIQETQYF. Full variable domain (outside the CDR3, taken from reference TRBV7-7 and TRBJ2-5): GAGVSQSPRYKVTKRGQDVTLRCDPISSHATLYWYQQALGQGPEFLTYFNYEAQPDKSGLPSDRFSAERPEGSISTLTIQRTEQRDSAMYRCTSSGTGIQETQYFGPGTRLLVL.

This clonotype has just a few counts. The chain links TRBV28 to TRBJ1-2, with a possible D match to TRBD1 (5 bases). V lost 3 bases and J lost 7, with 12 bases in between. Germline-derived CDR1 and CDR2 are MDHEN and SYDVKM. The CDR3 runs to 13 residues. As DNA, the CDR3 is TGTGCCAGCAGTTTGGTCAGGGCCTCTGGCTACACCTTC. Its protein product is CASSLVRASGYTF.

The chain's CDR3 is CASSYSMGGNEQYF. The CDR3 nucleotides read TGTGCCAGCAGTTACTCCATGGGGGGCAACGAGCAGTACTTC. V is TRBV6-6 and J is TRBJ2-7; the D call may be TRBD1 or TRBD2 (6 bases each). V was shortened by 0 bases and J by 5 bases, with 11 bases between the two germline ends. This CDR3 contains 14 residues. Germline CDR1 is MNHNY and CDR2 is SVGAGI (reference sequence).

This clonotype was seen once. The chain couples TRBV24-1 to TRBJ1-4; D is undetermined. The CDR3 is 15 amino acids. V lost 2 bases and J 0 bases, leaving 6 bases between the germline ends. Germline loops: CDR1 KGHDR, CDR2 SFDVKD. The CDR3 coding sequence is TGTGCCACCAGTGATTCCTCTGCAACTAATGAAAAACTGTTTTTT. As protein: CATSDSSATNEKLFF.

This clonotype was recorded only once. This rearrangement joins TRBV6-6 to TRBJ1-3; D is undetermined. The V end lost 2 bases, the J end lost 8 bases, and 10 bases lay between the germline ends. Germline CDR1 is MNHNY and CDR2 is SVGAGI (reference sequence). The CDR3 length is 13 residues. The CDR3 DNA is TGTGCCAGCAGTTACGATGGGGTTTACACCATATATTTT. Protein sequence: CASSYDGVYTIYF.

J is TRBJ1-4 and V is TRBV6-6; D not certain. Germline V gene lookup returns CDR1 MNHNY and CDR2 SVGAGI (reference sequence). The CDR3 has 14 residues. Trimming stripped 6 bases from V and 4 bases from J, with 12 bases between. CDR3 in amino acids: CASRPFQINEKLFF. The DNA for the CDR3 is TGTGCCAGCAGACCTTTCCAGATTAATGAAAAACTGTTTTTT.

The genes are TRBV6-6 and TRBJ1-1; the match to TRBD1 covers 10 bases. Germline CDR1 MNHNY, CDR2 SVGAGI (reference sequence). The junction had 9 bases not matched to a gene; V was cut back by 0 bases and J by 5 bases. The CDR3 covers 17 residues. In DNA, the CDR3 is TGTGCCAGCAGTTACTCGACAGGGGGCAGGTTTGGGACTGAAGCTTTCTTT. It translates to CASSYSTGGRFGTEAFF.

This clonotype was seen repeatedly, ten times or more. This chain connects TRBV12-3 or TRBV12-4 to TRBJ1-1; D remains unclear. This CDR3 is built from 11 residues. Trimming stripped 8 bases from V and 0 bases from J, with 4 bases between. The CDR3 region is CASLLNTEAFF. The CDR3 region has the DNA TGTGCCAGCTTATTGAACACTGAAGCTTTCTTT.